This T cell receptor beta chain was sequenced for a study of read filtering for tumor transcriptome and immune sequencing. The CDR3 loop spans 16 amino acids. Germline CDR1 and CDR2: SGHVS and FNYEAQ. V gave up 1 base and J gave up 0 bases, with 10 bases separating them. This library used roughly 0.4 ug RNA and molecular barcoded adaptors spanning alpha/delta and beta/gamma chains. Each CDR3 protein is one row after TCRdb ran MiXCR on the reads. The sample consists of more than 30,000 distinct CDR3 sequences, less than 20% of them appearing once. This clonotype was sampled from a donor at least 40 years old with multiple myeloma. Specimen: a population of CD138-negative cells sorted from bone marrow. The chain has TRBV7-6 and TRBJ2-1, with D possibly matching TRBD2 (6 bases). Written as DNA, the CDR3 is TGTGCCAGCAGCTTAGTTGGGAGGCCCTCCTACAATGAGCAGTTCTTC. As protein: CASSLVGRPSYNEQFF.